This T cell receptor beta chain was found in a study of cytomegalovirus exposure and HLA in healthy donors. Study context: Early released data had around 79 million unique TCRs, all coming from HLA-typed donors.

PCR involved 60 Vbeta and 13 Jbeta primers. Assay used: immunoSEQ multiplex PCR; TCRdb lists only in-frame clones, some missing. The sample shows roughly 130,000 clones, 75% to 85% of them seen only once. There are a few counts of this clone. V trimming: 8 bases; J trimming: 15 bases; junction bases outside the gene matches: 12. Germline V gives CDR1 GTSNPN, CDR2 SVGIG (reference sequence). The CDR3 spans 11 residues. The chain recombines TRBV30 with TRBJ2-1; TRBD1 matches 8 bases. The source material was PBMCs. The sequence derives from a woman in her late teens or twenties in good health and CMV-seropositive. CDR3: CAGAGRDRRFF. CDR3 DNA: TGTGCCGGAGCCGGCCGGGACAGGCGGTTCTTC.